This entry lists 5 T cell receptor beta chains sequenced from one sample in a study of T cell changes during pregnancy in multiple sclerosis. Sequenced by immunoSEQ multiplex PCR; TCRdb stores in-frame clones only, minus some. The repertoire holds roughly 79,000 clones, with over 80% as singletons. The sequenced sample was CD4+ T cells from peripheral blood mononuclear cells, obtained before pregnancy. The receptors shown here come from a female donor with multiple sclerosis, enrolled in a pregnancy study.

The chain employs TRBV6-1 and TRBJ2-2; D gene ambiguous. Trimming cost V 7 bases and J 0 bases, with 9 bases left between them. Germline CDR1 reads MNHNS; CDR2 reads SASEGT. The CDR3 length is 14 residues. CDR3 DNA sequence: TGTGCCAGCATCCGAGACACGAACACCGGGGAGCTGTTTTTT. It translates to CASIRDTNTGELFF.

Concerning this clone itself: Additional DNA sequences in this sample encode the identical CDR3. This chain links TRBV28 with TRBJ2-7, with a possible D match to TRBD2 (5 bases). V was trimmed by 3 bases and J by 4 bases, leaving 7 bases between them. Looked up from germline, CDR1 is MDHEN and CDR2 is SYDVKM. The CDR3 length is 12 residues. DNA of the CDR3: TGTGCCAGCAGTTTGAGCGGATACGAGCAGTACTTC. Its protein is CASSLSGYEQYF.

The chain couples TRBV28 to TRBJ2-1, with TRBD1 as a possible D gene (6 bases). CDR1 is MDHEN and CDR2 is SYDVKM in the germline V gene. The V and J ends lost 4 bases and 4 bases respectively, with 14 bases between them. This CDR3 contains 15 residues. In DNA, the CDR3 is TGTGCCAGCAGTTCCACCGGGACAAATTACAATGAGCAGTTCTTC. Protein sequence: CASSSTGTNYNEQFF.

This clone turned up a few times. The chain combines TRBV6-5 with TRBJ1-1; possibly TRBD1 for D (6 bases). The V and J ends lost 6 bases and 10 bases respectively, with 15 bases between them. The CDR3 sequence is 12 residues long. Per the germline V gene, CDR1 is MNHEY and CDR2 is SVGAGI. The CDR3 spells CASSLGGRGAFF. In nucleotides, the CDR3 is TGTGCCAGCAGCCTAGGGGGAAGGGGAGCTTTCTTT.

The chain employs TRBV5-1 and TRBJ2-2; tentative D call: TRBD1 (5 bases). This CDR3 contains 16 residues. V was cut by 4 bases and J by 4 bases, with 17 bases left in between. Germline-derived CDR1 and CDR2 are SGHRS and YFSETQ. CDR3 in DNA: TGCGCCAGCAGCCGGATCGGTCAGGGCAGCACCGGGGAGCTGTTTTTT. It codes for CASSRIGQGSTGELFF.